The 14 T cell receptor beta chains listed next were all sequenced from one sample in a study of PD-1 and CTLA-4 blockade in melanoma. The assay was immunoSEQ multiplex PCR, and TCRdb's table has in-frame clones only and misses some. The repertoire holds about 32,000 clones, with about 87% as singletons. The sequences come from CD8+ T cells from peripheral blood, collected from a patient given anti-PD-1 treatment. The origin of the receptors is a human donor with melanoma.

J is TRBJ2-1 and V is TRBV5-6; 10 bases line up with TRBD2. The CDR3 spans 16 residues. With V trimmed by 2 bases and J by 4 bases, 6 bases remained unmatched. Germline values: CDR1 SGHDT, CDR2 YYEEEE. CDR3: CASSFERGGPYNEQFF. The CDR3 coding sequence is TGTGCCAGCAGCTTCGAGCGGGGGGGCCCTTACAATGAGCAGTTCTTC.

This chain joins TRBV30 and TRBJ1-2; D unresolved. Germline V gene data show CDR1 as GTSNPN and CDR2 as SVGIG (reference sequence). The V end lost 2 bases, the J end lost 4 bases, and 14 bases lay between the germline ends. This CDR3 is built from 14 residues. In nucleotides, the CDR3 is TGTGCCTGGAGTACCCACCTGACCGGCTATGGCTACACCTTC. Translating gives CAWSTHLTGYGYTF.

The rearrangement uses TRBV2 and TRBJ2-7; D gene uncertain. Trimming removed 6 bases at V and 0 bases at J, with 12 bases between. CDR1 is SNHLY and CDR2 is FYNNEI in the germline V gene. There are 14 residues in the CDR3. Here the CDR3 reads CASRVHSSSYEQYF. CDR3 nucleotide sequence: TGTGCCAGCAGGGTACACTCTAGCTCCTACGAGCAGTACTTC.

The CDR3 protein is CASSQDQGPNTEAFF. CDR3 nucleotides: TGCGCCAGCAGCCAAGATCAGGGGCCAAACACTGAAGCTTTCTTT. V usage is TRBV4-1 and J usage is TRBJ1-1; weak D call: TRBD1 (6 bases). This CDR3 spans 15 amino acids. Deletions cut 0 bases from V and 2 bases from J, with 10 bases between. The V gene's germline CDR1 is MGHRA and CDR2 YSYEKL.

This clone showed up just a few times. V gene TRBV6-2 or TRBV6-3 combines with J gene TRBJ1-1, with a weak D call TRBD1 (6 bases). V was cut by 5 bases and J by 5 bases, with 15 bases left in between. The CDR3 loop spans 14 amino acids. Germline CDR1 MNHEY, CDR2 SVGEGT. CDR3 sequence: CASSLSPQGTEAFF. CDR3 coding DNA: TGTGCCAGCAGTCTCAGCCCCCAGGGGACTGAAGCTTTCTTT.

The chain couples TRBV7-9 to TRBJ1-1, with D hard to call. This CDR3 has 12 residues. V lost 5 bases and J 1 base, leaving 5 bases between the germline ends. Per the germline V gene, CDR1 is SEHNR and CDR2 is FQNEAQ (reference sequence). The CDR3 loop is CASSQGNTEAFF. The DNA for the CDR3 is TGTGCCAGCAGCCAAGGGAACACTGAAGCTTTCTTT.

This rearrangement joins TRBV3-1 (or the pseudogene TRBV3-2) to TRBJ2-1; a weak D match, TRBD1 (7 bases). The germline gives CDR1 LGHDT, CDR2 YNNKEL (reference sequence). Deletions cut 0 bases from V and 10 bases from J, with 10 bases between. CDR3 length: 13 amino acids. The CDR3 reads CASSQDSGGEQFF. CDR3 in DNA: TGTGCCAGCAGCCAAGATTCAGGGGGGGAGCAGTTCTTC.

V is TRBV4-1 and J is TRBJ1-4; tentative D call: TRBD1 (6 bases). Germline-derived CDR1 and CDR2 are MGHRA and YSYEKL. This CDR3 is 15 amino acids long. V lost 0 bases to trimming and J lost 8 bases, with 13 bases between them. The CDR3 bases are TGCGCCAGCAGCCAAGATGAAACAGGGCGAGAAAAACTGTTTTTT. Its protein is CASSQDETGREKLFF.

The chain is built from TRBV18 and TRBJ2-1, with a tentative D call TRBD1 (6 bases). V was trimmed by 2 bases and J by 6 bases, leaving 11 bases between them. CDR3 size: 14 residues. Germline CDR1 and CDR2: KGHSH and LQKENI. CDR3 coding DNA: TGTGCCAGCTCACCAGAACAGGGTGGCAATGAGCAGTTCTTC. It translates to CASSPEQGGNEQFF.

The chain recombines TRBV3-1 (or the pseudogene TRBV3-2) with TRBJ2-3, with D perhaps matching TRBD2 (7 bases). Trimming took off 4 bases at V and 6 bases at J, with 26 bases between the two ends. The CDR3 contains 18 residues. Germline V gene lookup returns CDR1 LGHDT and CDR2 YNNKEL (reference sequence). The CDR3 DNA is TGTGCCAGCAGCCCCTTAGAACGAGGGAGGGGGGGCATGGATACGCAGTATTTT. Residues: CASSPLERGRGGMDTQYF.

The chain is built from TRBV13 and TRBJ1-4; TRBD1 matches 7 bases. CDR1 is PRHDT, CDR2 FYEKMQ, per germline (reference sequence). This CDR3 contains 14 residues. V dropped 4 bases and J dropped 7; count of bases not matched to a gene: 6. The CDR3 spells CASSSTGSGEKLFF. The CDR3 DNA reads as TGTGCCAGCAGCTCGACAGGGTCCGGTGAAAAACTGTTTTTT.

The CDR3 DNA sequence: TGTGCCAGCAGCCCAGTAGGGGACATGAACACTGAAGCTTTCTTT. As protein: CASSPVGDMNTEAFF. The chain links TRBV4-2 to TRBJ1-1; possible D gene TRBD1, 6 bases. The CDR3 totals 15 residues. V lost 4 bases and J lost 0, with 12 bases in between. Germline V CDR1 and CDR2: LGHNA, YNFKEQ.

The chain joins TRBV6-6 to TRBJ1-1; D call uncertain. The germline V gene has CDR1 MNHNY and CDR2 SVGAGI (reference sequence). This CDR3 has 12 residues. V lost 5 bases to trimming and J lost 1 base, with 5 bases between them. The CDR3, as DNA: TGTGCCAGCAGTCGATCGAACACTGAAGCTTTCTTT. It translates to CASSRSNTEAFF.

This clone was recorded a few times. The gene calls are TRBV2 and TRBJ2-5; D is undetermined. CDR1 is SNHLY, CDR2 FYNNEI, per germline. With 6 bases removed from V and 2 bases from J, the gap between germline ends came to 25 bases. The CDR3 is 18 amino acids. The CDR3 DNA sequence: TGTGCCAGCAGCGGAAGGCAGCCCCCACACTCACCTCAAGAGACCCAGTACTTC. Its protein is CASSGRQPPHSPQETQYF.